Sequencing of this T cell receptor (beta chain) was carried out in a study of regulatory T cells in long-lasting Graves disease. Study-wide points: Preferential use of TRBV28, TRBJ1-2 and TRBJ2-5 was seen in persistent disease.

Relying on iRepertoire HTBI primers and Arm-PCR of CDR3 regions, the team built TCR beta libraries. As originally analysed: Gene usage covered 62 TRBV and 14 TRBJ segments. TCRdb used MiXCR to reprocess the multiplex PCR reads, holding one entry per CDR3 protein. The V and J calls and clone size are TCRdb's, not the authors'. The table includes 400,000 or so distinct CDR3 sequences, roughly 20% detected once. V lost 5 bases to trimming and J lost 5 bases, with 16 bases between them. Germline assignment: CDR1 SGHRS and CDR2 YFSETQ. CDR3 length equals 15 residues. The time point: persistent/refractory GD, antithyroid drugs over 5 years with positive TRAb. The TCR library used RNA extracted from PBMCs. Patients of an endocrinology department in Xi'an, China, were included. The EDTA tubes were filled with nine milliliters of drawn peripheral blood. This clonotype showed up many times. Its target is not known.

Sequenced material: peripheral blood mononuclear cells (PBMCs), taken when the disease was refractory, from a patient treated with antithyroid drugs. This TCR came from a female donor with Graves disease. The V gene is TRBV5-1, the J gene TRBJ1-4; perhaps TRBD1 as D (6 bases). The CDR3 nucleotides are TGCGCCAGCAGGAAGGACGCCAGGGGAAATGAAAAACTGTTTTTT. Encoded protein: CASRKDARGNEKLFF.